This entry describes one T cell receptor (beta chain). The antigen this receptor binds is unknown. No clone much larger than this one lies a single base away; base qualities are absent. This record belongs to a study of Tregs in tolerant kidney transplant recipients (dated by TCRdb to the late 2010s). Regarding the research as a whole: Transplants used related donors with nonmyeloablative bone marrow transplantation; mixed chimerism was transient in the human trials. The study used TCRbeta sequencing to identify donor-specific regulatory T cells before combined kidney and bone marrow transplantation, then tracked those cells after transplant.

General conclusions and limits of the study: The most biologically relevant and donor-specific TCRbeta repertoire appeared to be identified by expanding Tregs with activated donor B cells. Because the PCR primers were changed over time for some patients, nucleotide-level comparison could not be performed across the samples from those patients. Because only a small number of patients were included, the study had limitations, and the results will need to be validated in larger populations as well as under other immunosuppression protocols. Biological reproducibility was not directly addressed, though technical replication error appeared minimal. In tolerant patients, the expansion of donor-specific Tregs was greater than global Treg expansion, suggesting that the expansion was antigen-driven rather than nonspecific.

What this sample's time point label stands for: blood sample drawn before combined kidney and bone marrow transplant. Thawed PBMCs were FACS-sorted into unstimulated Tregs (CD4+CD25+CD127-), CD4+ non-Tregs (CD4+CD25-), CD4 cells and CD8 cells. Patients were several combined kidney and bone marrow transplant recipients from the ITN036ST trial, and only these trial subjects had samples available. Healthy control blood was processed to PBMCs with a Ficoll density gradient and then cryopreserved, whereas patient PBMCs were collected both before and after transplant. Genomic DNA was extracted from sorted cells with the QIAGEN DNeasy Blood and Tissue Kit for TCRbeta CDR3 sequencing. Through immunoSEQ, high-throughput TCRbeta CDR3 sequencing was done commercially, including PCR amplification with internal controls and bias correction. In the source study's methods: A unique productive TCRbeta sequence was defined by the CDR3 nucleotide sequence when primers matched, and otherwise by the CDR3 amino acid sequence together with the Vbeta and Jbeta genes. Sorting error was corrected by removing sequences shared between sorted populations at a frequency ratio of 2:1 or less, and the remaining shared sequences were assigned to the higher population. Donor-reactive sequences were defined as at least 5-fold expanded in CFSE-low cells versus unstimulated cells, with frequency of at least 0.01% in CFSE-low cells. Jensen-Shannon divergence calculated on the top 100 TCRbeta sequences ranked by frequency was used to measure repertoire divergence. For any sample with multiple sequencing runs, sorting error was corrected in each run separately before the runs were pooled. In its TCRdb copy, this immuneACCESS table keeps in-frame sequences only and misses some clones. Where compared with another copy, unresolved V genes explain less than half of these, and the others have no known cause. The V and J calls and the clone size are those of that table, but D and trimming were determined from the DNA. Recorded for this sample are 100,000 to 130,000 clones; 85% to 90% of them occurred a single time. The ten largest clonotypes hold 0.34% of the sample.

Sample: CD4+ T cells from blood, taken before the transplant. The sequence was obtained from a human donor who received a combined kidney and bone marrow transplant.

The CDR3 region: CASSPGQALYNEQFF. The sequenced DNA: TGTGCCAGCTCACCAGGCCAGGCTCTCTACAATGAGCAGTTCTTC. This chain joins TRBV18 to TRBJ2-1; the D gene remains uncertain. The V end loses 2 bases and the J end loses 3 bases, and a stretch of 11 bases separates them. The CDR3 measures 15 amino acids from cysteine to phenylalanine. The retained sequence is limited to the CDR3, 45 bases, with the frame set at the first base. From a lookup of the germline V gene, CDR1 and CDR2 are KGHSH and LQKENI.